This T cell receptor beta chain came from a study of cytomegalovirus exposure and HLA in healthy donors. Among the approximately 110 subjects of the validation cohort, separate from the roughly 670-subject first cohort, were the donors. Profiled with immunoSEQ multiplex PCR; TCRdb holds only in-frame clones, not every one. The repertoire holds 150,000 or so clones, with roughly 89% as singletons. The receptor was isolated from a woman between 18 and 29 years old in good health and CMV-seronegative. The sample taken for sequencing was PBMCs.

The CDR3: CASSSQGVGYNQPQHF. CDR3 nucleotide sequence: TGTGCCAGCAGTTCCCAGGGGGTTGGTTACAATCAGCCCCAGCATTTT. This sequence joins TRBV27 and TRBJ1-5, with 7 bases matching TRBD1. V gave up 4 bases and J gave up 3 bases; unmatched junction bases: 9. The CDR3 is 16 residues long. Germline lookup yields CDR1 MNHEY and CDR2 SMNVEV (reference sequence).